Following are 21 T cell receptor beta chains from one sample sequenced in a study of preoperative IRX-2 immunotherapy in early breast cancer. The protocol was immunoSEQ multiplex PCR, while the TCRdb copy is restricted to in-frame clones and leaves out a portion. This sample has 40,000 to 45,000 clones, with less than 95% found just once. The treatment denotes: preoperative locoregional IRX-2 cytokine immunotherapy. The sequencing used tumor tissue, collected after IRX-2 immunotherapy. These receptor sequences come from a human donor with breast cancer.

This clone was recorded only once. The rearrangement uses TRBV28 and TRBJ2-2; D remains ambiguous. The V and J ends lost 2 bases and 2 bases respectively, with 9 bases between them. The V gene's germline CDR1 is MDHEN and CDR2 SYDVKM. The CDR3 extends over 15 amino acids. The CDR3 DNA reads as TGTGCCAGCAGTTTACTCTCCGGTAACACCGGGGAGCTGTTTTTT. Protein product: CASSLLSGNTGELFF. The variable domain in full, with the rest retrieved from reference TRBV28 and TRBJ2-2, is DVKVTQSSRYLVKRTGEKVFLECVQDMDHENMFWYRQDPGLGLRLIYFSYDVKMKEKGDIPEGYSVSREKKERFSLILESASTNQTSMYLCASSLLSGNTGELFFGEGSRLTVL.

The chain is built from TRBV5-4 and TRBJ1-2; 9 nucleotides align to TRBD1. The CDR3 consists of 15 residues. Germline lookup yields CDR1 SGHNT and CDR2 YYREEE (reference sequence). J was trimmed by 2 bases and V by 5 bases; bases with no gene match: 7. CDR3 sequence (DNA): TGTGCCAGCAGACGTGGACAGGGGTTAAACTATGGCTACACCTTC. This encodes CASRRGQGLNYGYTF.

This clone was counted a few times. V usage is TRBV30 and J usage is TRBJ1-1; no firm D call. The CDR3 runs 13 residues. Trimming stripped 2 bases from V and 0 bases from J, with 7 bases between. Germline-derived CDR1 and CDR2 are GTSNPN and SVGIG (reference sequence). CDR3 amino acids: CAWSQVMNTEAFF. The CDR3, as DNA: TGTGCCTGGAGTCAAGTTATGAACACTGAAGCTTTCTTT.

The V and J genes are TRBV28 and TRBJ2-3; D is unresolved. This CDR3 has 15 amino acids. CDR1 MDHEN and CDR2 SYDVKM come from the germline V gene. Trimming took 2 bases from V and 4 from J, leaving 13 bases between them. The CDR3, as DNA: TGTGCCAGCAGTTTAACAGTTCAGCCGGCAGATACGCAGTATTTT. Its protein is CASSLTVQPADTQYF. Based on the CDR3 plus reference TRBV28 and TRBJ2-3, the full variable domain is DVKVTQSSRYLVKRTGEKVFLECVQDMDHENMFWYRQDPGLGLRLIYFSYDVKMKEKGDIPEGYSVSREKKERFSLILESASTNQTSMYLCASSLTVQPADTQYFGPGTRLTVL.

The V call is TRBV5-4, the J call TRBJ2-2; the match to TRBD2 covers 13 bases. V shed 4 bases and J 6 bases; nucleotides not matched to a gene: 3. The CDR3 covers 15 residues. The V gene's germline CDR1 is SGHNT and CDR2 YYREEE (reference sequence). CDR3 nucleotide sequence: TGTGCCAGCAGCCTGGGACTAGCGGGACCCGGGGAGCTGTTTTTT. It translates to CASSLGLAGPGELFF.

The chain recombines TRBV19 with TRBJ1-5; tentative D call: TRBD1 (6 bases). CDR3 length: 13 amino acids. In germline, CDR1 is LNHDA, CDR2 SQIVND (reference sequence). The ends were cut back, 10 bases at V and 7 bases at J, with 17 bases in the middle. CDR3 sequence: CATGGGIDQPQHF. CDR3 nucleotides: TGTGCCACCGGAGGGGGAATAGACCAGCCCCAGCATTTT.

The rearrangement uses TRBV11-2 and TRBJ2-7; D is uncertain. CDR1 is SGHAT and CDR2 is FQNNGV in the germline V gene. The CDR3 sequence is 12 residues long. Trimming cost V 3 bases and J 8 bases, with 11 bases left between them. CDR3 residues: CASSFFDSKQYF. The CDR3, as DNA: TGTGCCAGCAGCTTTTTTGATTCGAAGCAGTACTTC.

The J gene is TRBJ2-7, the V gene TRBV28, with unresolved D. Trimming left V 3 bases short and J 9 bases short, with 12 bases between. Germline CDR1 and CDR2: MDHEN and SYDVKM. The CDR3 has 12 amino acids. CDR3 protein: CASSFMERRQYF. Written as DNA, the CDR3 is TGTGCCAGCAGTTTTATGGAGAGGAGGCAGTACTTC.

The chain uses TRBV5-8 and TRBJ2-3; TRBD2 is a possible D gene (5 bases). The CDR3 extends over 16 amino acids. Trimming took off 0 bases at V and 3 bases at J, with 14 bases between the two ends. The V gene's germline CDR1 is SGHTS and CDR2 YDEGEE. CDR3 nucleotides: TGTGCCAGCAGCTTGGTGGTGAGGGTATGGACAGATACGCAGTATTTT. The encoded protein is CASSLVVRVWTDTQYF.

The genes are TRBV4-3 and TRBJ1-3; D possibly corresponds to TRBD1 (6 bases). Germline V CDR1 and CDR2: LGHNA, YSLEER. The CDR3 totals 18 residues. V dropped 3 bases and J dropped 2 bases, with 20 bases sitting between them. Written as DNA, the CDR3 is TGCGCCAGCAGCCAGAGGGGGGTGGCGGGGGCGCCTGGAAACACCATATATTTT. Its protein is CASSQRGVAGAPGNTIYF.

The rearrangement joins TRBV4-3 to TRBJ2-7; 9 positions agree with TRBD1. This CDR3 region has 15 residues. Germline assignment: CDR1 LGHNA and CDR2 YSLEER. V trimming: 2 bases; J trimming: 0 bases; junction bases outside the gene matches: 2. CDR3 sequence (DNA): TGCGCCAGCAGCCAATACAGGGGGCCCTCCTACGAGCAGTACTTC. Amino acid sequence: CASSQYRGPSYEQYF.

The rearrangement links TRBV2 to TRBJ2-5; 9 bases are a match to TRBD2. V lost 0 bases and J lost 5; bases outside the gene matches: 10. The CDR3 has 17 amino acids. Germline loops: CDR1 SNHLY, CDR2 FYNNEI. The CDR3 DNA is TGTGCCAGCAGTGAAGCGCGTTTGCGGGGGGGCCTGGAGACCCAGTACTTC. This translates into CASSEARLRGGLETQYF.

The chain is built from TRBV28 and TRBJ2-3; possibly TRBD1 or TRBD2 for D (5 bases each). The germline V gene encodes CDR1 MDHEN and CDR2 SYDVKM. The germline V and J ends were trimmed by 3 bases and 0 bases, with 13 bases remaining between them. The CDR3 is 16 residues long. CDR3 DNA: TGTGCCAGCAGTTTTTATTCGGGACGGAGCACAGATACGCAGTATTTT. Protein: CASSFYSGRSTDTQYF.

The J gene is TRBJ2-2, the V gene TRBV9; D might be TRBD1 or TRBD2, each matching 5 bases. Between the trimmed V and J ends, which lost 1 base and 5 bases, there was a span of 12 bases. Germline CDR1 reads SGDLS; CDR2 reads YYNGEE. This CDR3 spans 15 amino acids. CDR3 loop: CASSVRTGGTGELFF. CDR3 DNA: TGTGCCAGCAGCGTAAGAACTGGGGGTACCGGGGAGCTGTTTTTT.

The CDR3 nucleotides are TGCGCCAGCAGCTTGGTAGCTAGCGGGAGGCTGGCCAATGAGCAGTTCTTC. This codes for CASSLVASGRLANEQFF. The chain carries TRBV5-1 and TRBJ2-1; 11 bases line up with TRBD2. The CDR3 totals 17 residues. Trimming cost V 0 bases and J 6 bases; bases outside gene matches: 8. The V gene's germline CDR1 is SGHRS and CDR2 YFSETQ. The complete variable domain, with remaining parts taken from reference TRBV5-1 and TRBJ2-1, reads KAGVTQTPRYLIKTRGQQVTLSCSPISGHRSVSWYQQTPGQGLQFLFEYFSETQRNKGNFPGRFSGRQFSNSRSEMNVSTLELGDSALYLCASSLVASGRLANEQFFGPGTRLTVL.

The chain joins TRBV9 to TRBJ2-1; D possibly uses TRBD1 or TRBD2 (7 bases each). Germline CDR1 is SGDLS and CDR2 is YYNGEE. This CDR3 region has 14 residues. Deletions cut 4 bases from V and 10 bases from J, with 18 bases between. In nucleotides, the CDR3 is TGTGCCAGCAGCCCCTCAGGGGGGGGTTACGAGCAGTTCTTC. Its protein product is CASSPSGGGYEQFF.

The chain employs TRBV27 and TRBJ1-2, with 8 positions matching TRBD1. The J segment lost 7 bases and the V segment lost 4 bases, leaving 17 bases of the junction unmatched. The CDR3 sequence is 17 residues long. Germline V gives CDR1 MNHEY, CDR2 SMNVEV (reference sequence). The CDR3 loop is CASSSPPGQGVISGYTF. The CDR3 bases are TGTGCCAGCAGTTCCCCCCCAGGACAGGGTGTTATCTCTGGCTACACCTTC.

The chain recombines TRBV19 with TRBJ2-5; D is possibly TRBD2 (6 bases). The germline CDR1 and CDR2 sequences are LNHDA and SQIVND (reference sequence). The CDR3 contains 15 residues. The germline V and J ends were trimmed by 2 bases and 1 base, with 11 bases remaining between them. The CDR3 loop is CASSIRGGIQETQYF. The CDR3 DNA is TGTGCCAGTAGTATAAGGGGCGGGATCCAAGAGACCCAGTACTTC.

The V gene is TRBV9, the J gene TRBJ2-1, with 10 positions matching TRBD2. CDR3 length: 16 residues. From germline, CDR1 is SGDLS and CDR2 YYNGEE. The V gene end was trimmed by 3 bases and the J gene end by 7 bases; junction bases not matched to a gene: 10. The CDR3 loop reads CASSEPPSGGFNEQFF. In DNA form, the CDR3 reads TGTGCCAGCAGCGAGCCTCCTAGCGGGGGATTTAATGAGCAGTTCTTC.

The chain carries TRBV27 and TRBJ2-7; 7 bases line up with TRBD1. The CDR3 is 13 amino acids. Germline CDR1 and CDR2: MNHEY and SMNVEV (reference sequence). The V segment lost 3 bases and the J segment 3 bases; nucleotides outside the gene matches: 2. CDR3 amino acids: CASSFSGGYEQYF. DNA for the CDR3: TGTGCCAGCAGTTTTTCAGGGGGCTACGAGCAGTACTTC.

The V and J genes are TRBV7-2 and TRBJ2-7, with D perhaps matching TRBD1 (6 bases). V was clipped by 3 bases and J by 6 bases, with 18 bases between them. CDR1 is SGHTA, CDR2 FQGNSA, per germline. This CDR3 region has 15 residues. CDR3 coding DNA: TGTGCCAGCAGCTTGGCCGTACAGGGATCCGGCGAGCAGTACTTC. It is translated as CASSLAVQGSGEQYF.